This passage covers 14 T cell receptor beta chains from one sample sequenced in a study. TCRdb reanalysed the 5' RACE reads using MiXCR and keeps one entry per CDR3 protein. This table holds about 54,000 distinct CDR3 sequences, about 15% found once. The sample consisted of naive CD4+ T cells sorted from blood. The subset here: naive CD4+ T cells, CD4+CD45RA+CD25-. The source is a female donor with breast cancer.

This chain joins TRBV7-9 and TRBJ2-2, with 8 bases matching TRBD1. Germline CDR1 SEHNR, CDR2 FQNEAQ (reference sequence). The CDR3 runs to 16 residues. Trimming removed 5 bases from V and 5 bases from J; junction bases left unmatched: 10. The CDR3 reads CASSQSDRGGTGELFF. CDR3 DNA sequence: TGTGCCAGCAGCCAGTCCGACAGGGGCGGAACCGGGGAGCTGTTTTTT.

This clonotype was observed a handful of times. One junction end disagrees with the germline gene, perhaps due to a read error. The chain recombines TRBV7-7 with TRBJ2-5; maybe TRBD2 (5 bases). This CDR3 is 14 amino acids long. Germline V lookup: CDR1 SSHAT, CDR2 FNYEAQ (reference sequence). In DNA form, the CDR3 reads TGTGCTAGCAGCTTAGAGGGTTACCAAGAGACCCAGTACTTC. Its protein is CASSLEGYQETQYF. The full variable domain, with the rest looked up from reference TRBV7-7 and TRBJ2-5, is GAGVSQSPRYKVTKRGQDVTLRCDPISSHATLYWYQQALGQGPEFLTYFNYEAQPDKSGLPSDRFSAERPEGSISTLTIQRTEQRDSAMYRCASSLEGYQETQYFGPGTRLLVL.

The rearrangement links TRBV20-1 to TRBJ2-7, with TRBD1 matching 8 bases. V trimming: 0 bases; J trimming: 1 base; junction bases outside the gene matches: 5. The CDR3 runs to 15 residues. Germline V lookup: CDR1 DFQATT, CDR2 SNEGSKA (reference sequence). Written as DNA, the CDR3 is TGCAGTGCTAGAGATGCCGACAGGGGTTCCTACGAGCAGTACTTC. Translating it yields CSARDADRGSYEQYF.

This clonotype has at least ten counts. The rearrangement joins TRBV5-6 to TRBJ2-7; 9 nucleotides align to TRBD2. With 0 bases clipped from V and 0 bases from J, the junction kept 7 bases outside the gene matches. CDR1 SGHDT and CDR2 YYEEEE come from the germline V gene. The CDR3 consists of 17 residues. This chain's CDR3 is CASSLASAGGLSYEQYF. CDR3 DNA: TGTGCCAGCAGCTTGGCTTCAGCGGGAGGTCTCTCCTACGAGCAGTACTTC. Together with reference TRBV5-6 and TRBJ2-7, the CDR3 gives the full variable domain: DAGVTQSPTHLIKTRGQQVTLRCSPKSGHDTVSWYQQALGQGPQFIFQYYEEEERQRGNFPDRFSGHQFPNYSSELNVNALLLGDSALYLCASSLASAGGLSYEQYFGPGTRLTVT.

Of note for this clonotype: A read error may explain this, as a much larger clone is one base away. V is TRBV4-1 and J is TRBJ2-7; D remains unclear. This CDR3 is built from 14 residues. Per the germline V gene, CDR1 is MGHRA and CDR2 is YSYEKL. In DNA form, the CDR3 reads TGCGCCAACAGCCCGCAGGTATCCAACTACGAGCAGTACTTC. This encodes CANSPQVSNYEQYF.

In the case of this clonotype: A read error may be the cause here, since a much bigger clone is one base away. The chain uses TRBV4-1 and TRBJ1-2, with D possibly matching TRBD1 (6 bases). CDR1 and CDR2 from the germline V gene are MGHRA and YSYEKL. The CDR3 runs to 13 residues. The V and J ends lost 6 bases and 4 bases respectively, with 12 bases between them. The CDR3 nucleotides are TGCGCCAGCAGACTCACAGGGCGCTATGGCTACACCTTC. It is translated as CASRLTGRYGYTF.

As for this clonotype: This may arise from a read error, as a much more abundant clone is one base away. CDR3 protein: CAGSPGEKLLF. In DNA, the CDR3 is TGCGCCGGGTCTCCTGGTGAAAAACTGCTTTTT. The rearrangement joins TRBV29-1 to TRBJ1-4; D not certain. CDR1 and CDR2 (germline): SQVTM, ANQGSEA. CDR3 size: 11 residues.

Ten or more counts support this clonotype. CDR3 DNA sequence: TGTGCCAGCAGATGGACAGGGGGGGTTGCGAACACTGAAGCTTTCTTT. Encoded protein: CASRWTGGVANTEAFF. The chain combines TRBV5-6 with TRBJ1-1; 10 bases are shared with TRBD1. The V and J ends lost 5 bases and 1 base, in that order; junction bases with no gene match: 8. Per germline, CDR1 SGHDT and CDR2 YYEEEE. The CDR3 length is 16 residues.

On this clonotype itself: Being one base from a much bigger clone, this may be a read error. The V and J genes are TRBV6-5 and TRBJ1-4; 8 bases are a match to TRBD1. Germline values: CDR1 MNHEY, CDR2 SVGAGI. V lost 5 bases and J lost 8; bases outside the gene matches: 10. The CDR3 spans 15 residues. CDR3 nucleotides: TGTGCCAGCAGTGCGGAGACAGGGGCCAGGGAAAAACTGTTTTTT. Translation gives CASSAETGAREKLFF.

In regard to this clonotype: The CDR3 does not end in the conserved phenylalanine or tryptophan, so this is likely a read error. This sequence joins TRBV4-1 and TRBJ1-2; 7 bases match TRBD1. Germline V gene lookup returns CDR1 MGHRA and CDR2 YSYEKL. Unmatched junction bases numbered 9, after V lost 4 bases and J lost 1 base. CDR3 length: 16 residues. CDR3 in DNA: TGCGCCAGCAGCCGAGATGGGACAGTCGATAACTATGGCTACACCCTC. Translated, it gives CASSRDGTVDNYGYTL.

This clonotype was counted a few times. V and J are TRBV9 and TRBJ2-4; D is unresolved. Germline-derived CDR1 and CDR2 are SGDLS and YYNGEE. V was trimmed by 6 bases and J by 0 bases, leaving 4 bases between them. The CDR3 is 12 residues long. CDR3 sequence reads: CASTEAKNIQYF. The DNA of the CDR3 is TGTGCCAGCACTGAAGCCAAAAACATTCAGTACTTC. The full variable domain, completed using reference TRBV9 and TRBJ2-4, is DSGVTQTPKHLITATGQRVTLRCSPRSGDLSVYWYQQSLDQGLQFLIQYYNGEERAKGNILERFSAQQFPDLHSELNLSSLELGDSALYFCASTEAKNIQYFGAGTRLSVL.

Concerning this clonotype: This could be a read error, since a much larger clone is one nucleotide away. The chain joins TRBV12-3 or TRBV12-4 to TRBJ1-1, with TRBD1 as a possible D gene (5 bases). This CDR3 is 11 amino acids long. The CDR3 nucleotides are TGTGCCAGCAGTTCCCAAGGGGCGGCTTCCTTT. As protein: CASSSQGAASF.

Many counts were recorded for this clonotype. J is TRBJ1-6 and V is TRBV7-2, with unresolved D. The V gene lost 4 bases and the J gene lost 9 bases, with 7 bases spanning the gap. The CDR3 is made up of 12 amino acids. CDR1 and CDR2 from the germline V gene are SGHTA and FQGNSA. The CDR3 protein is CASSSDLSPLHF. The CDR3 DNA is TGTGCCAGCAGCTCGGACCTTTCACCCCTCCACTTT.

The chain employs TRBV7-2 and TRBJ2-3, with D maybe TRBD2 (6 bases). V lost 1 base and J lost 1, with 18 bases in between. The CDR3 has 18 amino acids. Germline V gene sequence: CDR1 SGHTA, CDR2 FQGNSA. The CDR3 coding sequence is TGTGCCAGCAGCTTAGGGGGGTTTTCGTGGGAGGGCACAGATACGCAGTATTTT. This encodes CASSLGGFSWEGTDTQYF.